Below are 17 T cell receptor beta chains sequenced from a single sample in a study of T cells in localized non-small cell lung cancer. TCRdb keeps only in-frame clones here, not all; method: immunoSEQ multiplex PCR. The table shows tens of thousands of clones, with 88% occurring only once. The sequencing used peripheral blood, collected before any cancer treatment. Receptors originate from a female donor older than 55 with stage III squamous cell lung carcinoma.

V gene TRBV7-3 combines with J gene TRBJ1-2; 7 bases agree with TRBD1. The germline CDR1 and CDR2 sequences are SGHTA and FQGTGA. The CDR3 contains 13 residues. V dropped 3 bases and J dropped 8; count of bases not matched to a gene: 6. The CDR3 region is CASSFNRGEGYTF. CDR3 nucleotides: TGTGCCAGCAGCTTCAACAGGGGTGAGGGCTACACCTTC.

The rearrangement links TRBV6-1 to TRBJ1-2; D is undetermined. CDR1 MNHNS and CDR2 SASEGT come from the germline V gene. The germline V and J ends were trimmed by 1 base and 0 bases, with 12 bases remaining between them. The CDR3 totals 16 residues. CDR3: CASSEVFTATNYGYTF. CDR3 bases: TGTGCCAGCAGTGAAGTATTCACAGCTACTAACTATGGCTACACCTTC.

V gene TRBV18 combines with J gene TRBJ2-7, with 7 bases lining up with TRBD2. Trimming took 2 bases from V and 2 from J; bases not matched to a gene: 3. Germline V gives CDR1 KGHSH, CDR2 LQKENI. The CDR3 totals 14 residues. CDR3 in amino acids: CASSPGAGAYEQYF. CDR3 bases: TGTGCCAGCTCACCAGGGGCGGGGGCCTACGAGCAGTACTTC.

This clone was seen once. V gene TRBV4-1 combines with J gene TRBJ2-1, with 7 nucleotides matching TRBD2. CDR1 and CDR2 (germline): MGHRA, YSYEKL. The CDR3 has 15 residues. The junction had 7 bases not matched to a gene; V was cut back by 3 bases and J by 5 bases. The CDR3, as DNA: TGCGCCAGCAGCCACCTACTAGCGCCGAACAATGAGCAGTTCTTC. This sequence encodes CASSHLLAPNNEQFF.

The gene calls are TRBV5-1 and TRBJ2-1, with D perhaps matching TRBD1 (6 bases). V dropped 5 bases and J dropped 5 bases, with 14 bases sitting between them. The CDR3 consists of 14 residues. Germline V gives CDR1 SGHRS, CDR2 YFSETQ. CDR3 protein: CASRMAGADNEQFF. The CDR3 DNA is TGCGCCAGCAGAATGGCAGGGGCGGACAATGAGCAGTTCTTC.

CDR3 sequence: CASSSGTVTYEQYF. CDR3 DNA sequence: TGTGCCAGCAGCTCCGGGACCGTTACCTACGAGCAGTACTTC. The chain joins TRBV7-9 to TRBJ2-7; tentatively, D is TRBD1 or TRBD2 (5 bases each). The V and J ends lost 4 bases and 2 bases respectively, with 12 bases between them. Germline CDR1 is SEHNR and CDR2 is FQNEAQ (reference sequence). The CDR3 spans 14 residues.

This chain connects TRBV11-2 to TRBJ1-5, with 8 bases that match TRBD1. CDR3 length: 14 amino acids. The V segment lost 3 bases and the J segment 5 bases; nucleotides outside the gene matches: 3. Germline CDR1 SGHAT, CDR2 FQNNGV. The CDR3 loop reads CASSFGQGDQPQHF. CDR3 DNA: TGTGCCAGCAGCTTTGGACAGGGCGATCAGCCCCAGCATTTT.

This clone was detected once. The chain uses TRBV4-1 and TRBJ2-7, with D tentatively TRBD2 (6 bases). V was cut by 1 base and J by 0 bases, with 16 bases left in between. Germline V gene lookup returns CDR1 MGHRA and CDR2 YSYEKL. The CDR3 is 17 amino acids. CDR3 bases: TGCGCCAGCAGCCAAGCTTTCGCGACGGGAGTCTCCTACGAGCAGTACTTC. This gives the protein CASSQAFATGVSYEQYF.

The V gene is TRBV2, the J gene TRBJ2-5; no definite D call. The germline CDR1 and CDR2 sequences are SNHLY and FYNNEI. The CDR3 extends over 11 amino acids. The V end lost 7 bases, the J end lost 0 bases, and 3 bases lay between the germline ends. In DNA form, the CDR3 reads TGTGCCAGCAAATACCAAGAGACCCAGTACTTC. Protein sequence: CASKYQETQYF.

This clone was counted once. CDR3 bases: TGTGCCAGCAGCTTAGATTGGGGCGGCCAAGAGACCCAGTACTTC. Encoded protein: CASSLDWGGQETQYF. The chain carries TRBV11-2 and TRBJ2-5, with D possibly matching TRBD1 (5 bases). Germline V gene sequence: CDR1 SGHAT, CDR2 FQNNGV. This CDR3 has 15 amino acids. V lost 0 bases and J lost 1, with 9 bases in between.

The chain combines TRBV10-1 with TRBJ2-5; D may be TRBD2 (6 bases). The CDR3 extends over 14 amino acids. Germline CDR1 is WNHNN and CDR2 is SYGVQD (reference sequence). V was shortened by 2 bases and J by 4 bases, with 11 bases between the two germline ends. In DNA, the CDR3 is TGCGCCAGCAGTGAGGCGGGGTATCCAGAGACCCAGTACTTC. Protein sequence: CASSEAGYPETQYF.

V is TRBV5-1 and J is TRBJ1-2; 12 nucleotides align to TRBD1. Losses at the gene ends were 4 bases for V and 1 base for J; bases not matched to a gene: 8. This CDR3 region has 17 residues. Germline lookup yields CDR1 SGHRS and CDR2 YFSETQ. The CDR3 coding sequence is TGCGCCAGCAGCAGGGGACAGGGGGCGACGATTAACTATGGCTACACCTTC. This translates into CASSRGQGATINYGYTF. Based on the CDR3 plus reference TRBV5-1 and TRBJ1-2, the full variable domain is KAGVTQTPRYLIKTRGQQVTLSCSPISGHRSVSWYQQTPGQGLQFLFEYFSETQRNKGNFPGRFSGRQFSNSRSEMNVSTLELGDSALYLCASSRGQGATINYGYTFGSGTRLTVV.

As DNA, the CDR3 is TGTGCCAGCACCCTATATGGCGGCACTGAAGCTTTCTTT. Translation: CASTLYGGTEAFF. V gene TRBV11-1 combines with J gene TRBJ1-1, with D unresolved. Germline lookup yields CDR1 SGHAT and CDR2 FQDESV (reference sequence). V lost 7 bases, J lost 4 bases, and 13 bases lay in between. CDR3 size: 13 residues.

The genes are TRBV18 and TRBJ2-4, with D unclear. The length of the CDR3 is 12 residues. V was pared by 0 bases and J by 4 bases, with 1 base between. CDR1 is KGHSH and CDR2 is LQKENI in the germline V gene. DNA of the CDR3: TGTGCCAGCTCACCACCGAAAAACATTCAGTACTTC. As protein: CASSPPKNIQYF.

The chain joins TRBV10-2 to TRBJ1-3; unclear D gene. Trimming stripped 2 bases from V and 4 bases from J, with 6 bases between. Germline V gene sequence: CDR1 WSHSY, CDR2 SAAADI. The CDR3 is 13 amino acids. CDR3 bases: TGCGCCAGCAGTGAGAGTCGGGGAAACACCATATATTTT. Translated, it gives CASSESRGNTIYF.

CDR3 nucleotides: TGCGCCAGCAGCCACCCCCGGACAGTATCTAACACTGAAGCTTTCTTT. It yields the protein CASSHPRTVSNTEAFF. V gene TRBV4-3 combines with J gene TRBJ1-1, with D perhaps TRBD1 (6 bases). This CDR3 is built from 16 residues. CDR1 and CDR2 (germline): LGHNA, YSLEER. Trimming pared 3 bases from V and 2 bases from J, leaving 16 bases between.

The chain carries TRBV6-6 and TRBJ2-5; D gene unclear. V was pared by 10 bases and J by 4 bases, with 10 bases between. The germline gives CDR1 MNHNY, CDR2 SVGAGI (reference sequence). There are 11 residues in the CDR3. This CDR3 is CATGQTETQYF. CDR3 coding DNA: TGTGCCACCGGTCAAACAGAGACCCAGTACTTC.